This T cell receptor (beta chain) came from a study of human T cells and chemical hapten exposure (dated by TCRdb to the early 2020s). Describing the broader study: For sensitization, 2% DPC in acetone was applied to a roughly 2 cm by roughly 2 cm area of upper inner arm skin. Patients additionally received weekly therapeutic DPC doses to the scalp throughout the approximately 25-week study period. Patch testing was performed on the upper back with Finn chambers containing 0.01% DPC, and the patch tests were scored after 6 days according to International Contact Dermatitis Research Group standards. The patient cohort, mostly female, included alopecia areata with under or over 50% scalp involvement, alopecia totalis and alopecia universalis. Libraries were combined into a pool for sequencing, and differences in TCR yield between samples came mainly from small differences in library volumes within the pool. The study tracked peripheral blood TCR repertoire changes in vivo during primary and secondary sensitization to the hapten diphenylcyclopropenone (DPC) in alopecia patients. Blood samples were taken from patients before sensitization (week 0) and then at 2, 6 and about 24 weeks after DPC sensitization. For TCR sequencing, blood came from about 29 alopecia patients at anywhere from one to four time points (pre-sensitization, 2, 6 and 24 weeks). The paper's findings and limits, for the study overall: Repeated subsampling changed both the strength of the expansion versus patch-test correlation and the threshold at which that correlation became significant. The number of PT1 expanded TCRs positively correlated with patch test score, significant at thresholds 8, 16 and 32 but not 4. The number of TCRs above 1 in 1000 frequency did not change with DPC sensitization; there was no evidence of global repertoire structure alterations. Expanded TCRs formed significantly more large CDR3 similarity clusters than pre-sensitization or healthy control sets, consistent with antigen-driven responses. Because every patient had alopecia, a presumed autoimmune disease, the patients' immune response might differ from that of healthy individuals.

To prepare the library, RACE was applied. Sequencing was carried out with a NextSeq 500. During library preparation, unique molecular identifiers were attached to individual cDNA molecules so that TCRs could be counted in a quantitative, reproducible way. Each blood RNA sample was used to sequence both TCR alpha and TCR beta chains. As for how the authors treated the data: A median of about 87,000 TCRs per sample was observed, with a range of about 23,224 to 750,000. V, J and CDR3 annotation of the TCR reads was carried out using the Decombinator software suite. For PS versus PT1 abundance plots, all samples were subsampled to the same number of TCRs (28,000). TCRs were defined as expanded if absent before sensitization and observed at least eight times at the 2-week time point. The public reads were reprocessed in TCRdb via fastp at Q25 and MiXCR, keeping in-frame beta chains. One record per CDR3 amino acid sequence lists the most common genes and DNA. The V and J calls and clone size are TCRdb's, not the authors'. The sample contains 80,000 to 100,000 distinct CDR3 sequences, 12% of them found a single time. The ten top clones hold approximately 2% of the sample.

What the time point label conveys for this sample: patch test 1, 2 weeks after DPC sensitization. Taken with the paper, the label for treatment or condition translates to: therapeutic diphenylcyclopropenone sensitization with weekly scalp DPC. At every patch-test visit, the blood draw took place before the patch test was put on. To be eligible, patients had to be aged 18 to 70, diagnosed with alopecia and judged suitable for DPC therapy, while pregnant patients were excluded. Total RNA was extracted from unfractionated whole blood collected in Tempus Blood RNA tubes. Relative to germline, V is missing 5 bases and J is missing 1 base, with 5 bases of the junction outside any gene match. Via the germline V gene, CDR1 is SGHTA and CDR2 FQGNSA. There are 15 amino acids in the CDR3, from cysteine to phenylalanine inclusive. CDR3 DNA only is kept here, 45 bases in frame from base 1. There are many counts of this clonotype. Its binding antigen is unknown. Within one base of it there is no much larger clone, and no base qualities were kept.

The V gene is TRBV7-2 and the J gene is TRBJ2-4; TRBD1 lines up with 7 middle nucleotides. This receptor was identified in a woman in her thirties or forties with alopecia areata. Some clones in this sample may be carry-over from other donors' samples. Sequencing was performed on whole blood, taken in connection with sensitization to the hapten diphenylcyclopropenone (DPC). In nucleotide form, the sequence is TGTGCCAGCAGCAACACAGGGGTGGCCAAAAACATTCAGTACTTC. This translates into CASSNTGVAKNIQYF.